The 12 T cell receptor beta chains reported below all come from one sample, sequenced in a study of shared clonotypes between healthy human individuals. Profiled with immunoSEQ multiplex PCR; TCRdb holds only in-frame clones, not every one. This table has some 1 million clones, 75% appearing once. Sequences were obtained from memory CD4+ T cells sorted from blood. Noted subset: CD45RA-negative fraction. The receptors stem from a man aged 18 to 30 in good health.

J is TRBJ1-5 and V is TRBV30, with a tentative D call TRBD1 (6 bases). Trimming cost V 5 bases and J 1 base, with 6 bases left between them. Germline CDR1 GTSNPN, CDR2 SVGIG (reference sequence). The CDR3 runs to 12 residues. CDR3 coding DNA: TGTGCCTGGGGACAGAGCAATCAGCCCCAGCATTTT. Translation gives CAWGQSNQPQHF.

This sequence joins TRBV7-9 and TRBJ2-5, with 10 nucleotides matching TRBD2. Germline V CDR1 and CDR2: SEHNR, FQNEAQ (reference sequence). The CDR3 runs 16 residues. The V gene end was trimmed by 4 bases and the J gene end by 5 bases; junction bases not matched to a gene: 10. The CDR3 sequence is CASSSTAGGGRETQYF. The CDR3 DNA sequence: TGTGCCAGCAGCTCCACAGCGGGAGGGGGTCGGGAGACCCAGTACTTC.

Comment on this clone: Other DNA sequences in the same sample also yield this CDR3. DNA for the CDR3: TGTGCCAGCAGTGGATACAATGAGCAGTTCTTC. Amino acids: CASSGYNEQFF. The chain carries TRBV2 and TRBJ2-1; D is uncertain. The CDR3 extends over 11 amino acids. Trimming shortened V by 4 bases and J by 4 bases, and 2 bases separated the two germline ends. CDR1 and CDR2 (germline): SNHLY, FYNNEI.

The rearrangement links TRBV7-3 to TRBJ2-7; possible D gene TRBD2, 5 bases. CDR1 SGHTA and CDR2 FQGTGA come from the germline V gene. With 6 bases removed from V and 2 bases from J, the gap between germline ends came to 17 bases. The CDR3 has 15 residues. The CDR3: CASSSDTLAPYEQYF. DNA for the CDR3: TGTGCCAGCAGTTCCGACACTCTAGCACCCTACGAGCAGTACTTC.

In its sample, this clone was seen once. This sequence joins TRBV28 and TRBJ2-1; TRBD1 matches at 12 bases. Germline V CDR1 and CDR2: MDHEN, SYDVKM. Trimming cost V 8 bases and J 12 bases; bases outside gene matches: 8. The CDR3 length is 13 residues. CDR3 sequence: CASGTGGKWWQFF. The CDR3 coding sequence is TGTGCCAGCGGGACAGGGGGCAAATGGTGGCAGTTCTTC.

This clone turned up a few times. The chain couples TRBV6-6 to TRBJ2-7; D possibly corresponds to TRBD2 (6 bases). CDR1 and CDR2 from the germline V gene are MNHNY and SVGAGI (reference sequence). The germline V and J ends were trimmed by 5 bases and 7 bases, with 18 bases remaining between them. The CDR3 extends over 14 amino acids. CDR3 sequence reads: CASSPPGGAREQYF. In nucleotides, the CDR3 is TGTGCCAGCAGTCCCCCCGGAGGGGCCAGAGAGCAGTACTTC.

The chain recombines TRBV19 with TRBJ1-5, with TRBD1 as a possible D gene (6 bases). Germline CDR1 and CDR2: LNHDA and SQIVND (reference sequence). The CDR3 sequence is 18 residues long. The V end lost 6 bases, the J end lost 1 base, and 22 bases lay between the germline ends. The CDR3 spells CASRSSGGSGVSNQPQHF. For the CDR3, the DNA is TGTGCCAGTAGATCCTCGGGTGGGTCAGGGGTAAGCAATCAGCCCCAGCATTTT. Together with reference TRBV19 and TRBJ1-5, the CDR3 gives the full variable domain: DGGITQSPKYLFRKEGQNVTLSCEQNLNHDAMYWYRQDPGQGLRLIYYSQIVNDFQKGDIAEGYSVSREKKESFPLTVTSAQKNPTAFYLCASRSSGGSGVSNQPQHFGDGTRLSIL.

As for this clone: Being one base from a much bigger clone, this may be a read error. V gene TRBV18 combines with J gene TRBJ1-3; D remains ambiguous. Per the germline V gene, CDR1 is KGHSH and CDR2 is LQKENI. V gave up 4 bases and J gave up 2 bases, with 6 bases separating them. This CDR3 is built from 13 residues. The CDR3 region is CASSQGAGNTIYF. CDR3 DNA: TGTGCCAGCTCACAGGGAGCTGGAAACACCATATATTTT.

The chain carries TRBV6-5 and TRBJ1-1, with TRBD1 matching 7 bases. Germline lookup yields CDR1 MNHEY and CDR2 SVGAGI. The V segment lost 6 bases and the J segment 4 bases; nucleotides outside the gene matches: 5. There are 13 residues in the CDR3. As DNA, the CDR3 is TGTGCCAGCAGCCCACAGGGGAGCACTGAAGCTTTCTTT. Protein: CASSPQGSTEAFF.

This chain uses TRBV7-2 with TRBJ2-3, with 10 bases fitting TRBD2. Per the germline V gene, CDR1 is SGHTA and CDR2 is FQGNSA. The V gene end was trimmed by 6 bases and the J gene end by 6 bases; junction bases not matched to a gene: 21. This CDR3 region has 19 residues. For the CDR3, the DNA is TGTGCCAGCAGTTCACCTCCCGGTCGAGCGGGAGGGCCTTCGGATACGCAGTATTTT. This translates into CASSSPPGRAGGPSDTQYF.

DNA of the CDR3: TGTGCCAGCAGCTTAGGGTTGCAGGGATCCGGAAACACCATATATTTT. Its translation is CASSLGLQGSGNTIYF. The chain combines TRBV7-8 with TRBJ1-3; a weak D match, TRBD1 (5 bases). V was pared by 1 base and J by 4 bases, with 14 bases between. CDR1 and CDR2 (germline): SGHVS, FQNEAQ. This CDR3 spans 16 amino acids. The complete variable domain, with remaining parts taken from reference TRBV7-8 and TRBJ1-3, reads GAGVSQSPRYKVAKRGQDVALRCDPISGHVSLFWYQQALGQGPEFLTYFQNEAQLDKSGLPSDRFFAERPEGSVSTLKIQRTQQEDSAVYLCASSLGLQGSGNTIYFGEGSWLTVV.

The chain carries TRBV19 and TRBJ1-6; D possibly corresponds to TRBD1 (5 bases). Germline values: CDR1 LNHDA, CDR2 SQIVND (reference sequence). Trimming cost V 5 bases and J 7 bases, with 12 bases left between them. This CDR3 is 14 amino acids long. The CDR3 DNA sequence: TGTGCCAGTAGTTTTGGAAGGGGAAATTCACCCCTCCACTTT. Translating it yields CASSFGRGNSPLHF.